What follows is one T cell receptor (beta chain) and its context. Its antigen is undetermined. This sample was included in a study of T-cell memory formation after mild COVID-19. Study context: Clusters were largely donor specific. General observations from the study: Later expanders leaned CD4+, whereas day 15 to 85 contracting clones were balanced CD4/CD8. Contracting clones localized mainly to CM and EM when CD4+ and mainly to EMRA when CD8+.

The 5'RACE method, run with constant-segment primers, produced TCR alpha and TCR beta cDNA libraries (carrying sample barcodes and UMIs). TCRdb reprocessed the 5' RACE reads via MiXCR and lists one record per CDR3 protein. The sample carries about 240,000 distinct CDR3 sequences, more than 8% recorded once. V was shortened by 3 bases and J by 1 base, with 13 bases between the two germline ends. CDR3 size: 15 residues. CDR1 SGDLS and CDR2 YYNGEE come from the germline V gene. The sample consisted of PBMCs or a T cell subset sorted from them (not recorded which). V is TRBV9 and J is TRBJ1-1; no firm D call. This clonotype originated in a man younger than 35 who had mild COVID-19 (a few samples of this study predate the infection). Cell type and time point are not known. In nucleotides, the CDR3 is TGTGCCAGCAGCGAGCCTCTGGACGGGAACACTGAAGCTTTCTTT. As protein: CASSEPLDGNTEAFF.